Presented here are 16 T cell receptor beta chains from one specimen sequenced in a study of response to subunit inactivated influenza vaccine. TCRdb called the RT-PCR reads again in MiXCR, with one record for every CDR3 protein. The repertoire has 450,000 to 500,000 distinct CDR3 sequences, roughly 11% of them found once; the top ten carry approximately 12%. The sequencing here drew on PBMCs from blood, taken about 40 days after vaccination. These receptors were collected from a middle-aged man who received an inactivated influenza vaccine.

The sample holds a few counts of this clonotype. The chain links TRBV28 to TRBJ2-4, with 11 nucleotides matching TRBD1. Germline V gene lookup returns CDR1 MDHEN and CDR2 SYDVKM. Trimming cost V 6 bases and J 4 bases; bases outside gene matches: 8. The CDR3 is 16 amino acids. CDR3 protein: CASSRDRGLEKNIQYF. DNA of the CDR3: TGTGCCAGCAGCCGGGACAGGGGGTTGGAGAAAAACATTCAGTACTTC.

At least ten counts were recorded for this clonotype. The V and J genes are TRBV7-2 and TRBJ2-2; D uncertain. V was cut by 3 bases and J by 1 base, with 6 bases left in between. The CDR3 totals 14 residues. The germline CDR1 and CDR2 sequences are SGHTA and FQGNSA. The CDR3 bases are TGTGCCAGCAGCTTGGTAGGGAACACCGGGGAGCTGTTTTTT. Translating it yields CASSLVGNTGELFF.

This clonotype was counted only a few times. The chain couples TRBV7-2 to TRBJ1-1; D is undetermined. The CDR3 totals 14 residues. Germline-derived CDR1 and CDR2 are SGHTA and FQGNSA. V was shortened by 5 bases and J by 4 bases, with 14 bases between the two germline ends. The CDR3 here is CASSPTPGITEAFF. The CDR3 nucleotides are TGTGCCAGCAGCCCCACGCCTGGCATCACTGAAGCTTTCTTT.

In its sample, this clonotype was seen a few times. One end of the junction varies from germline; a read error may be responsible. The chain couples TRBV4-1 to TRBJ2-5, with D perhaps matching TRBD1 (6 bases). Germline assignment: CDR1 MGHRA and CDR2 YSYEKL. The CDR3 totals 15 residues. CDR3 in DNA: TGCGCCAGCAGTCAAGTCGGGACACCTCAAGAGACCCAGTACTTC. Protein sequence: CASSQVGTPQETQYF.

About this clonotype itself: As the CDR3 is not closed by the conserved phenylalanine or tryptophan, this likely results from a read error. The chain couples TRBV5-6 to TRBJ2-2; D unresolved. The germline V gene encodes CDR1 SGHDT and CDR2 YYEEEE. Deletions cut 9 bases from V and 9 bases from J, with 21 bases between. This CDR3 comprises 14 residues. Here the CDR3 DNA reads TGTGCCATGAGCCCCGGGCTAGTCAGCTGGGAGCTGTTTTGT. It encodes CAMSPGLVSWELFC.

The table lists this clonotype with a few counts. The chain joins TRBV11-2 to TRBJ2-3; a weak D match, TRBD2 (5 bases). The germline gives CDR1 SGHAT, CDR2 FQNNGV. There are 15 residues in the CDR3. V lost 6 bases and J lost 6, with 19 bases in between. The CDR3 spells CASRTVSGSGDTQYF. CDR3 DNA: TGTGCCAGCAGGACCGTAAGTGGGAGCGGCGATACGCAGTATTTT.

The V and J genes are TRBV7-9 and TRBJ2-5; D might be TRBD2 (6 bases). Germline lookup yields CDR1 SEHNR and CDR2 FQNEAQ (reference sequence). Deletions cut 3 bases from V and 2 bases from J, with 19 bases between. This CDR3 is 17 amino acids long. CDR3 in amino acids: CASSFAPSGLKQETQYF. The CDR3 DNA reads TGTGCCAGCAGCTTTGCACCGTCGGGACTGAAACAAGAGACCCAGTACTTC.

This chain joins TRBV2 and TRBJ2-2, with D unclear. V lost 6 bases and J lost 1, with 9 bases in between. CDR3 length equals 14 residues. Germline V gene sequence: CDR1 SNHLY, CDR2 FYNNEI. The CDR3 bases are TGTGCCAGCAGGGGTGCTAGGAACACCGGGGAGCTGTTTTTT. Protein product: CASRGARNTGELFF.

The genes are TRBV15 and TRBJ2-7; 9 bases are a match to TRBD1. Germline-derived CDR1 and CDR2 are LNHNV and YYDKDF (reference sequence). The CDR3 contains 13 residues. Trimming took 6 bases from V and 6 from J; bases not matched to a gene: 6. CDR3 in DNA: TGTGCCACCAGAGGGACAGGGATCCGCGAGCAGTACTTC. Its translation: CATRGTGIREQYF. The variable domain in full, with the rest retrieved from reference TRBV15 and TRBJ2-7, is DAMVIQNPRYQVTQFGKPVTLSCSQTLNHNVMYWYQQKSSQAPKLLFHYYDKDFNNEADTPDNFQSRRPNTSFCFLDIRSPGLGDTAMYLCATRGTGIREQYFGPGTRLTVT.

CDR3 residues: CASSLEVAGVGETQYF. CDR3 sequence (DNA): TGTGCCAGCAGCTTAGAGGTAGCGGGAGTGGGAGAGACCCAGTACTTC. This sequence joins TRBV7-9 and TRBJ2-5, with 9 bases aligning to TRBD2. The CDR3 has 16 amino acids. The germline gives CDR1 SEHNR, CDR2 FQNEAQ (reference sequence). The V segment lost 1 base and the J segment 4 bases; nucleotides outside the gene matches: 7.

This clonotype appeared many times. The rearrangement joins TRBV20-1 to TRBJ2-1; D not resolved. The CDR3 totals 14 residues. Trimming left V 6 bases short and J 2 bases short, with 14 bases between. The germline V gene has CDR1 DFQATT and CDR2 SNEGSKA (reference sequence). The CDR3 here is CSASHYSAYNEQFF. The DNA of the CDR3 is TGCAGTGCGAGCCATTACTCTGCCTACAATGAGCAGTTCTTC.

This chain uses TRBV7-9 with TRBJ2-3; D remains ambiguous. Germline lookup yields CDR1 SEHNR and CDR2 FQNEAQ (reference sequence). V gave up 1 base and J gave up 9 bases, with 5 bases separating them. The CDR3 loop spans 11 amino acids. The CDR3 DNA follows: TGTGCCAGCAGCTTAGAGGTCACGCAGTATTTT. As protein: CASSLEVTQYF. Filled out from reference TRBV7-9 and TRBJ2-3, the complete variable domain reads DTGVSQNPRHKITKRGQNVTFRCDPISEHNRLYWYRQTLGQGPEFLTYFQNEAQLEKSRLLSDRFSAERPKGSFSTLEIQRTEQGDSAMYLCASSLEVTQYFGPGTRLTVL.

This clonotype has at least ten counts. The chain links TRBV20-1 to TRBJ2-3, with 11 bases matching TRBD2. Germline lookup yields CDR1 DFQATT and CDR2 SNEGSKA (reference sequence). The CDR3 is made up of 14 amino acids. V gave up 6 bases and J gave up 3 bases; unmatched junction bases: 5. The chain's CDR3 is CSALGLAATDTQYF. CDR3 nucleotides: TGCAGTGCCCTGGGACTAGCGGCAACAGATACGCAGTATTTT.

This clonotype occurred a few times. The V gene is TRBV12-3 or TRBV12-4, the J gene TRBJ2-1; D gene ambiguous. This CDR3 comprises 12 residues. Between the trimmed V and J ends, which lost 4 bases and 12 bases, there was a span of 13 bases. CDR3 sequence reads: CASSSIPGGQFF. CDR3 DNA sequence: TGTGCCAGCAGTTCAATCCCGGGTGGGCAGTTCTTC.

This clonotype has a handful of counts. The V gene is TRBV29-1, the J gene TRBJ2-1; a possible D gene is TRBD1 (6 bases). Trimming left V 7 bases short and J 2 bases short, with 12 bases between. The CDR3 totals 13 residues. In germline, CDR1 is SQVTM, CDR2 ANQGSEA. The chain's CDR3 is CSALTGPYNEQFF. CDR3 in DNA: TGCAGCGCTCTGACAGGACCCTACAATGAGCAGTTCTTC.

Ten or more counts support this clonotype. The chain links TRBV7-6 to TRBJ2-3, with D possibly matching TRBD1 (5 bases). Germline-derived CDR1 and CDR2 are SGHVS and FNYEAQ. The CDR3 totals 16 residues. Trimming pared 1 base from V and 0 bases from J, leaving 11 bases between. CDR3 in amino acids: CASSLEGPSSTDTQYF. The CDR3, as DNA: TGTGCCAGCAGCTTAGAGGGGCCCTCTAGCACAGATACGCAGTATTTT.